This T cell receptor (beta chain) was sequenced for a study of shared clonotypes between healthy human individuals. The J segment lost 3 bases and the V segment lost 4 bases, leaving 12 bases of the junction unmatched. The V gene's germline CDR1 is SGHTA and CDR2 FQGNSA. The CDR3 loop spans 17 amino acids. Here immunoSEQ multiplex PCR was the method, and the copy in TCRdb shows in-frame clones only, minus some. The sample yields about 2.4 million clones, around 90% seen once. Material: naive CD4+ T cells sorted from blood. The subset was: CD45RA+ positively selected. This sequence originates from a man aged 18 to 30 in good health. The gene calls are TRBV7-2 and TRBJ2-3; 8 bases map to TRBD2. The CDR3 spells CASSSGVRGGKTDTQYF. CDR3 DNA sequence: TGTGCCAGCAGCTCTGGGGTTCGCGGGGGGAAGACAGATACGCAGTATTTT.